This TCR beta chain was sequenced during a study of T cell responses to AZD1222 COVID-19 vaccine (dated by TCRdb to about 2021). About the full investigation: AZD1222 recipients given second doses at about 4 weeks or at about 12 weeks were pooled, since spike-specific TCR depth and breadth were not found to differ between the two schedules. TCR sequencing covered over 230 trial participants: 200 to 220 given two doses of AZD1222 and approximately 26 given two doses of MenACWY control vaccine. Enrollment into the trials was organized by age into subgroups of 18-55, 56-69 and 70-plus years, and those subgroups contained about 160, 30 and 59 TCR-sequenced participants, respectively. Overall study results and their limits: In the small 56-69-year group, the increase in depth fell short of significance, most likely because of low power. A significant rise in spike-specific TCR breadth and depth was observed after two AZD1222 doses relative to day 0 and relative to MenACWY recipients. Nearly half of unique spike-specific TCRs reportedly recognized epitopes outside regions mutated in the B.1.351 and B.1.1.7 variants. Only five to seven AZD1222 recipients were SARS-CoV-2 seropositive at baseline, limiting conclusions about previously exposed vaccinees. The vaccine-associated CD4 TCRs covered the entire spike protein, and the dominant responses fell in regions 160-218 and 743-854. Participants were mostly white British, with more females than males. The authors suggested clonal diversity may have been underestimated. Because no day 14 peak-response samples were available, repertoires were characterized only after the peak T cell response.

The CDR3 regions of human TCRbeta chains were subjected to immunosequencing. On the study's bioinformatics: Repertoire TCRs were matched against a reference library of SARS-CoV-2-specific TCRs generated with the MIRA antigen-specificity platform. Breadth was defined as the fraction of unique TCRs that were SARS-CoV-2-associated, and depth was defined as the fraction of total T cells that were SARS-CoV-2-associated. Using the MIRA data, each spike-specific TCR was mapped to the spike region that the TCR reacts to and placed in a CD4 or CD8 class. Log10-transformed breadth and depth values were compared by one-way ANOVA with Sidak's multiple comparisons tests. In its TCRdb copy, this immuneACCESS table keeps in-frame sequences only and misses some clones. Where compared with another copy, unresolved V genes explain less than half of these, and the others have no known cause. V and J calls and clone size come straight from that table; D and trimming were deduced from the DNA. The sample records 100,000 to 150,000 clones, 87% of which are singletons. About 9.4% of the sample goes to the ten largest clones.

In regard to this clone: Its binding antigen is unknown. Base qualities are not at hand, and no much larger clone is one base apart.

The sample's time point label, in plain terms: baseline before first vaccination. The vaccinee samples were drawn from two UK trials, COV001 and COV002, one of which was a single-blind randomized controlled phase 2/3 trial testing AZD1222 (ChAdOx1 nCoV-19) in healthy adults. For TCRbeta chain sequencing, PBMC samples were collected from trial participants at day 0 and at day 28 after the second dose. Sequenced material: peripheral blood, taken on day 0 of AZD1222 vaccination. This sequence originates from an adult in good health.

The nucleotides read TGTGCCAGCAGCCTGTATGGGGGGCCAGAGACCCAGTACTTC. Its coded protein is CASSLYGGPETQYF. The V gene is TRBV7-2 and the J gene is TRBJ2-5; the D assignment is uncertain and may be TRBD1 or TRBD2, with 6 bases supporting each. CDR1 and CDR2, looked up from the germline V gene, are SGHTA and FQGNSA. From the cysteine through the phenylalanine, the CDR3 covers 14 amino acids. The retained sequence is limited to the CDR3, 42 bases, with the frame set at the first base. Between the V and J ends, shortened by 5 bases and 4 bases respectively, the junction contains 14 bases.